The present T cell receptor beta chain was sequenced within a study of early T cells in non-severe SARS-CoV-2 infection. Turning to the study itself: Sequencing input comprised bulk RNA from unsorted whole blood; chain pairing was not available. Study-wide points: Private and CD4 specificities were missed by VDJdb matching, skewed to anti-spike CD8.

Each cDNA molecule carried a unique molecular identifier. Via MiXCR, TCRdb re-called the 5' RACE reads, giving one row per CDR3 protein. There are approximately 66,000 distinct CDR3 sequences in the sample; 9.5% to 15% occur only once, and 1% to 1.5% lies in the top ten. The table lists this clonotype with a few counts. Its antigen remains unknown. The sample here was whole blood, taken at baseline. The TCR originated in an adult who was a healthcare worker with PCR-confirmed SARS-CoV-2 infection or an uninfected control (not recorded which). The donor label of this sample is uncertain.

The CDR3 DNA reads TGCAGTGCCAAAACAGATACGCAGTATTTT. It encodes CSAKTDTQYF. This chain uses TRBV20-1 with TRBJ2-3; D remains unclear. Germline V gene sequence: CDR1 DFQATT, CDR2 SNEGSKA (reference sequence). The CDR3 runs 10 residues. The V gene lost 6 bases and the J gene lost 3 bases, with 4 bases spanning the gap.